These 8 T cell receptor beta chains share one sample of origin, sequenced in a study of blood T cell repertoires in COVID-19. Method: immunoSEQ multiplex PCR; TCRdb's copy keeps in-frame clones and lacks some. The table lists 97,000 or so clones, roughly four fifths of them singletons. The source material was peripheral blood. The receptor source for this set is a man between 65 and 85 years old with acute or convalescent COVID-19.

V is TRBV6-5 and J is TRBJ1-1, with D perhaps TRBD1 (5 bases). CDR1 is MNHEY and CDR2 is SVGAGI in the germline V gene. The V gene lost 6 bases and the J gene lost 6 bases, with 17 bases spanning the gap. The CDR3 is 14 amino acids. The chain's CDR3 is CASRPKGNYAEAFF. The CDR3 coding sequence is TGTGCCAGCAGACCAAAGGGGAATTATGCTGAAGCTTTCTTT.

The V call is TRBV30, the J call TRBJ2-5; a weak D match, TRBD1 (6 bases). Germline values: CDR1 GTSNPN, CDR2 SVGIG (reference sequence). Trimming pared 5 bases from V and 0 bases from J, leaving 19 bases between. The CDR3 consists of 16 residues. The CDR3 region has the DNA TGTGCCTGGGGGCCAAGCTCAACAGGGTACCAAGAGACCCAGTACTTC. Translation gives CAWGPSSTGYQETQYF.

J is TRBJ1-1 and V is TRBV3-1 (or the pseudogene TRBV3-2); D is unresolved. This CDR3 region has 15 residues. Germline loops: CDR1 LGHDT, CDR2 YNNKEL (reference sequence). The V gene lost 4 bases and the J gene lost 5 bases, with 17 bases spanning the gap. In nucleotides, the CDR3 is TGTGCCAGCAGCCTAGGTCCCGGCGCGGTTACTGAAGCTTTCTTT. It codes for CASSLGPGAVTEAFF.

This rearrangement joins TRBV7-6 to TRBJ2-2; 10 bases are shared with TRBD2. The CDR3 consists of 17 residues. Germline V gives CDR1 SGHVS, CDR2 FNYEAQ. V was clipped by 1 base and J by 4 bases; unmatched bases: 6. This CDR3 is CASSLGWLAGVTGELFF. In DNA form, the CDR3 reads TGTGCCAGCAGCTTAGGATGGCTAGCGGGAGTCACCGGGGAGCTGTTTTTT.

The chain has TRBV3-1 (or the pseudogene TRBV3-2) and TRBJ2-3, with 8 bases lining up with TRBD2. Losses at the gene ends were 6 bases for V and 3 bases for J; bases not matched to a gene: 5. This CDR3 has 14 residues. CDR1 LGHDT and CDR2 YNNKEL come from the germline V gene (reference sequence). CDR3 DNA: TGTGCCAGCAGTAATCGCGGGGGGACAGATACGCAGTATTTT. The encoded protein is CASSNRGGTDTQYF.

The rearrangement links TRBV19 to TRBJ1-5, with D unresolved. There are 15 residues in the CDR3. Germline CDR1 is LNHDA and CDR2 is SQIVND (reference sequence). V lost 7 bases to trimming and J lost 1 base, with 14 bases between them. The CDR3 coding sequence is TGTGCCAGTAATGACTGGAGATTGAGCAATCAGCCCCAGCATTTT. Protein: CASNDWRLSNQPQHF. Full variable domain (outside the CDR3, taken from reference TRBV19 and TRBJ1-5): DGGITQSPKYLFRKEGQNVTLSCEQNLNHDAMYWYRQDPGQGLRLIYYSQIVNDFQKGDIAEGYSVSREKKESFPLTVTSAQKNPTAFYLCASNDWRLSNQPQHFGDGTRLSIL.

The V and J genes are TRBV24-1 and TRBJ2-5; D perhaps matches TRBD1 (5 bases). In germline, CDR1 is KGHDR, CDR2 SFDVKD. V lost 2 bases to trimming and J lost 5 bases, with 14 bases between them. CDR3 length equals 15 residues. Here the CDR3 DNA reads TGTGCCACCAGTGATTATCGGCAGGGTGGTGAGACCCAGTACTTC. Translated, it gives CATSDYRQGGETQYF.

The V and J genes are TRBV6-2 or TRBV6-3 and TRBJ2-5; TRBD2 matches 13 bases. Germline values: CDR1 MNHEY, CDR2 SVGEGT. The junction had 9 bases not matched to a gene; V was cut back by 5 bases and J by 6 bases. The length of the CDR3 is 16 residues. DNA for the CDR3: TGTGCCAGCAGTCGACGGACTAGCGGGAGTCTTAAGACCCAGTACTTC. This gives the protein CASSRRTSGSLKTQYF.